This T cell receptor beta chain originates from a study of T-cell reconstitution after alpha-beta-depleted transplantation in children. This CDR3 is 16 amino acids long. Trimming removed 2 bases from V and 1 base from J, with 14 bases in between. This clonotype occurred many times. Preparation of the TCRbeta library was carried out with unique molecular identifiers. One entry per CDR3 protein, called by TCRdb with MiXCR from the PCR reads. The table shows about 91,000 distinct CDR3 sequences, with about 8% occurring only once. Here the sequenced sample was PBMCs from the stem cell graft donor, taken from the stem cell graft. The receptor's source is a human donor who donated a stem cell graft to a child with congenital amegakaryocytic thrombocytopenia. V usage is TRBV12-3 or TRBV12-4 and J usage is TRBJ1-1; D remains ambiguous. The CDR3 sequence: CASSLSSQAGNTEAFF. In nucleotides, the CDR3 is TGTGCCAGCAGTTTATCGTCGCAGGCTGGGAACACTGAAGCTTTCTTT.